This T cell receptor beta chain derives from a study of shared clonotypes between healthy human individuals. The protocol was immunoSEQ multiplex PCR, while the TCRdb copy is restricted to in-frame clones and leaves out a portion. Among approximately 2.5 million clones listed, approximately 94% were seen once. The CDR3 covers 16 residues. The V and J ends lost 1 base and 0 bases, in that order; junction bases with no gene match: 6. Per germline, CDR1 LGHNA and CDR2 YSLEER. Points from the study as a whole: A generally larger estimated richness was seen in naive subsets than in memory subsets. Four donors held about 5% of naive CD4 clonotypes in common.

A CD45RA-negative memory subset and a CD45RA+ naive subset were separated from the CD4+ cells. As regards this clone: The antigen is unknown.

The genes are TRBV4-3 and TRBJ2-7; 7 nucleotides agree with TRBD1. Sequenced material: naive CD4+ T cells sorted from blood. Sample subset: CD45RA+ positively selected. This clonotype was sampled from a man between 18 and 35 years old in good health. The CDR3 sequence: CASSQVLTGSSYEQYF. CDR3 DNA: TGCGCCAGCAGCCAAGTTCTGACAGGGAGCTCCTACGAGCAGTACTTC.